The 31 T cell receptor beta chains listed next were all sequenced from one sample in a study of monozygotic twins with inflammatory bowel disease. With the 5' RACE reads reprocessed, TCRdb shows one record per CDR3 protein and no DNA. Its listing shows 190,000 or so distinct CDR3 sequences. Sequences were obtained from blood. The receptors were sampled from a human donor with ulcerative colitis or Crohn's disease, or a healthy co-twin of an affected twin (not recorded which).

The CDR3 sequence is CSASFARDQPQHF. The J gene is TRBJ1-5, the V gene TRBV20-1. CDR1 and CDR2 (germline): DFQATT, SNEGSKA (reference sequence). The CDR3 sequence is 13 residues long.

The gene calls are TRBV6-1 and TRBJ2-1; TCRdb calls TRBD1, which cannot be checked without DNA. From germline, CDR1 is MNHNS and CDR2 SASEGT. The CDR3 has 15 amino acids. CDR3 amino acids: CASTIGQGFRNEQFF.

This CDR3 reads CATTRDQGAYNEQFF. The V gene is TRBV19, the J gene TRBJ2-1; TCRdb calls TRBD1, which cannot be checked without DNA. The CDR3 runs to 15 residues. Germline lookup yields CDR1 LNHDA and CDR2 SQIVND (reference sequence).

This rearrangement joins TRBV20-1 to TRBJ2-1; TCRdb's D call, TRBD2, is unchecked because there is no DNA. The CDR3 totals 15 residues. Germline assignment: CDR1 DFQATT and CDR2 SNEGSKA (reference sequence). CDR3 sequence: CSAPNSGGANNEQFF.

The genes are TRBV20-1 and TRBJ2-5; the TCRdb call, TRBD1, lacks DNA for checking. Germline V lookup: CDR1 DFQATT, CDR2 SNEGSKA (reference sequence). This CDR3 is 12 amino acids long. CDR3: CSALRGGETQYF.

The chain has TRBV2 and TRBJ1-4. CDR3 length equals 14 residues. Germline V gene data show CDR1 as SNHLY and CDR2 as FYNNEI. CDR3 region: CASSGGSANEKLFF. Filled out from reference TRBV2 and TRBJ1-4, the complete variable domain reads EPEVTQTPSHQVTQMGQEVILRCVPISNHLYFYWYRQILGQKVEFLVSFYNNEISEKSEIFDDQFSVERPDGSNFTLKIRSTKLEDSAMYFCASSGGSANEKLFFGSGTQLSVL.

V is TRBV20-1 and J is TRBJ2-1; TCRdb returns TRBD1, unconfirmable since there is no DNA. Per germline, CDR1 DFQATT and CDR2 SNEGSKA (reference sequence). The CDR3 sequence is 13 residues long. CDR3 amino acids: CSLPGQGSNEQFF.

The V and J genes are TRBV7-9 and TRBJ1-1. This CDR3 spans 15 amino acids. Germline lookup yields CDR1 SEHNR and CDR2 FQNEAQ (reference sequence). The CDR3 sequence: CASSFGEQPNTEAFF.

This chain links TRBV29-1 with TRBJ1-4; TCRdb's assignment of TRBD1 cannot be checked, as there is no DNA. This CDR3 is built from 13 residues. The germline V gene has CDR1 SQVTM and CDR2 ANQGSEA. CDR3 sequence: CSVVPGESEKLFF.

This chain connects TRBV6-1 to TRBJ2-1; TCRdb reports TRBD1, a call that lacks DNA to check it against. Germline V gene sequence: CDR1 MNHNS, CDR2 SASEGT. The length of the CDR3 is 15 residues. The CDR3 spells CASSSQGASYNEQFF.

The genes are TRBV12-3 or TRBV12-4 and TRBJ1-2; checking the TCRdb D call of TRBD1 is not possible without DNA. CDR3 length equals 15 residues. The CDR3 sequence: CASRFSMGGAEGYTF.

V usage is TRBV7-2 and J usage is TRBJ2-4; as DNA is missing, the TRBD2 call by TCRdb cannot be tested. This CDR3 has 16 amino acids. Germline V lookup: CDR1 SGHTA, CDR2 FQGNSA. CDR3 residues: CASSLTSGSVKNIQYF.

CDR3 sequence reads: CASSLGGPGETQYF. The genes are TRBV5-1 and TRBJ2-5; the D call from TCRdb, TRBD1, cannot be confirmed without DNA. CDR3 size: 14 residues. Germline values: CDR1 SGHRS, CDR2 YFSETQ.

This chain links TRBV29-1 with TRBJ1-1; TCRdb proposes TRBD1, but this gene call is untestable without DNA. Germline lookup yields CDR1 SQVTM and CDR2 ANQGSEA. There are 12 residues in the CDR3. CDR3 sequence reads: CSVSRGNTEAFF.

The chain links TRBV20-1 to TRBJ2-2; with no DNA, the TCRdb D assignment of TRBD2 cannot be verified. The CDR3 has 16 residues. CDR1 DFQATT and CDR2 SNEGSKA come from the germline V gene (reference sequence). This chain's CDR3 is CSARPLAGGARGELFF.

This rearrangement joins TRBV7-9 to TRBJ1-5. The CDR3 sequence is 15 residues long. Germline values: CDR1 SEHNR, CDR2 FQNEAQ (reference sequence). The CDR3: CASSRAGRGVQPQHF.

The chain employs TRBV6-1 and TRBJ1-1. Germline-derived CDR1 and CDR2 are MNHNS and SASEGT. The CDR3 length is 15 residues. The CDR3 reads CASSDQMSGVIEAFF.

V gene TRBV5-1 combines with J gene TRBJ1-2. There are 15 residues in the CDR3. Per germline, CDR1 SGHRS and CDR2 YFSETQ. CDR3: CASSSAPGASSGYTF.

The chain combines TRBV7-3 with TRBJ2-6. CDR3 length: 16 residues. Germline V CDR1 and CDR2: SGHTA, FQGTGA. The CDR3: CASSLSFLGGANVLTF. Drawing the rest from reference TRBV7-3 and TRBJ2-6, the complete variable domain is GAGVSQTPSNKVTEKGKYVELRCDPISGHTALYWYRQSLGQGPEFLIYFQGTGAADDSGLPNDRFFAVRPEGSVSTLKIQRTERGDSAVYLCASSLSFLGGANVLTFGAGSRLTVL.

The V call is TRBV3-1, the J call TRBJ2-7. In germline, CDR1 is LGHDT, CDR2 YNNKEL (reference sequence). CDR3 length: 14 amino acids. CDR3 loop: CASSQHEVAYEQYF.

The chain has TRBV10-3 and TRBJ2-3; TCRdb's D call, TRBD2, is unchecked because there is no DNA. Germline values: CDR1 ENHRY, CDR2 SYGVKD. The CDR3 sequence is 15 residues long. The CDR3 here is CAISDPGLSTDTQYF.

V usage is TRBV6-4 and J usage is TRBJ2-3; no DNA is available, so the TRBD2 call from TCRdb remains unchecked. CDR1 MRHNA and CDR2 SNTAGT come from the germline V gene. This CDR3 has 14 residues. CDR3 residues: CASSASGGADTQYF.

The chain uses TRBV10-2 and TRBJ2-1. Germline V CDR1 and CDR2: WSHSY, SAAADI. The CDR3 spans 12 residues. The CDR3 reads CASREGGNEQFF.

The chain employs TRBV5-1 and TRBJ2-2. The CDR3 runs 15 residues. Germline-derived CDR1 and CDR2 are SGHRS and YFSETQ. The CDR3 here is CASSFLGAQTGELFF.

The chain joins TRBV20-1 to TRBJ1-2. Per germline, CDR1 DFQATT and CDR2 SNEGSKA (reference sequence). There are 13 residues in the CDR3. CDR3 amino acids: CSARPDIERGYTF.

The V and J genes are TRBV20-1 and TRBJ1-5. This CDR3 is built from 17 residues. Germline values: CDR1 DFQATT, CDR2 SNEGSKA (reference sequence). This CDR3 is CSARAPPRVGSNQPQHF.

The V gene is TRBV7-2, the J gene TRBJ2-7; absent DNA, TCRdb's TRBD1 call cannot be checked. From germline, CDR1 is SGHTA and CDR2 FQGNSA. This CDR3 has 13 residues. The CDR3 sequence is CASSLDRVNEQYF.

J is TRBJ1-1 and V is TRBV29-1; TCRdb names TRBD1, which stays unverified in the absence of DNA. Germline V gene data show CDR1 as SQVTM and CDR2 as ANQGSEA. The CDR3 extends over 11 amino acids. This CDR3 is CSASRGTEAFF.

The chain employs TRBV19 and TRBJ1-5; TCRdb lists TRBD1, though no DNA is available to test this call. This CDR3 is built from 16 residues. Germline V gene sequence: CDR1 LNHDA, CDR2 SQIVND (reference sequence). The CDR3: CASSQRGDSSGQPQHF.

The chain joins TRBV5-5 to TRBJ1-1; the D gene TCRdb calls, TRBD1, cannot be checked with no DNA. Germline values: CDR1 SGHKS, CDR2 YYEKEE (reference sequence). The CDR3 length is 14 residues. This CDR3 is CASRRPGGSAEAFF.

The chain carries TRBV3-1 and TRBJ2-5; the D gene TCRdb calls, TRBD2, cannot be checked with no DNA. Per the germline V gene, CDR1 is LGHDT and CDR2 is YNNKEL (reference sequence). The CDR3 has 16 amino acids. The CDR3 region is CASSQTSGADQETQYF.